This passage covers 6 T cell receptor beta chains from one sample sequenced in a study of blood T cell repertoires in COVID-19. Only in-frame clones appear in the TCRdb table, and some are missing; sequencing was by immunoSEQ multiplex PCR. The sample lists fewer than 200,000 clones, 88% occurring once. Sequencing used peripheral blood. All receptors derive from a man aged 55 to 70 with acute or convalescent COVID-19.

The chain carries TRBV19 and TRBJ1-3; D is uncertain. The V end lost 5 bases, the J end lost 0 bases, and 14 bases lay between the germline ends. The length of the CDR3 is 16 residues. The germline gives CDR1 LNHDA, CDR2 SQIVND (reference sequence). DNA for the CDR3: TGTGCCAGTAGTCCTCGAGGCGCAAGCTCTGGAAACACCATATATTTT. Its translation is CASSPRGASSGNTIYF.

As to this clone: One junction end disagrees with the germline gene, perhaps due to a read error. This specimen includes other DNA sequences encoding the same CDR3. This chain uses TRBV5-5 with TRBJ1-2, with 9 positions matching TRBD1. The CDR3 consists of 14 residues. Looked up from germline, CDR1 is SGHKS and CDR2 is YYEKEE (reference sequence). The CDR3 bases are TGTGCCAGCAGTTTGGACAGGGGTAACTATGGCTACACCTTC. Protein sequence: CASSLDRGNYGYTF.

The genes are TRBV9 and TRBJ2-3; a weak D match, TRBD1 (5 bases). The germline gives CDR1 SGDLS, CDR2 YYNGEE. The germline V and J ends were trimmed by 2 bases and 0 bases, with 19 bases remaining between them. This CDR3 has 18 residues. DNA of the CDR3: TGTGCCAGCAGCGTCGAACTTACTCCGACAGTGAGCACAGATACGCAGTATTTT. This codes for CASSVELTPTVSTDTQYF.

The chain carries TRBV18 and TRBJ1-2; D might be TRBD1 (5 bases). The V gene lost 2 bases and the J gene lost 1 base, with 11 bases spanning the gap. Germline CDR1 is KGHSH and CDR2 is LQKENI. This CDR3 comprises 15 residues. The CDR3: CASSPADTFNYGYTF. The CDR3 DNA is TGTGCCAGCTCACCAGCGGACACTTTTAACTATGGCTACACCTTC. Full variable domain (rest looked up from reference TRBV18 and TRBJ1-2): NAGVMQNPRHLVRRRGQEARLRCSPMKGHSHVYWYRQLPEEGLKFMVYLQKENIIDESGMPKERFSAEFPKEGPSILRIQQVVRGDSAAYFCASSPADTFNYGYTFGSGTRLTVV.

CDR3 nucleotide sequence: TGCGCCAGCAGCTCCTCGGCGCGGAGCTACAATGAGCAGTTCTTC. As protein: CASSSSARSYNEQFF. The chain carries TRBV5-1 and TRBJ2-1, with no clear D. The CDR3 spans 15 residues. From germline, CDR1 is SGHRS and CDR2 YFSETQ. V was trimmed by 3 bases and J by 3 bases, leaving 13 bases between them.

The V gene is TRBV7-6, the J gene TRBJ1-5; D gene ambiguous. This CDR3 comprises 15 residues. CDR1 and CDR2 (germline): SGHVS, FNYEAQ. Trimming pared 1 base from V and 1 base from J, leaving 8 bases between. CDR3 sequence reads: CASSLGEQSNQPQHF. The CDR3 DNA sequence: TGTGCCAGCAGCTTAGGTGAACAGAGCAATCAGCCCCAGCATTTT.